This TCR beta chain was identified in a study of blood T cell repertoires in COVID-19 (dated by TCRdb to 2020 to 2022). General notes on the study: Samples from collaborators originated in the United States, Italy and Spain and spanned both the acute and convalescent phases of COVID-19. The prospective study material was composed of cDNA or gDNA derived from T cells, B-cell-depleted T cells, or PBMCs. Deeply sampled blood TCRbeta repertoires from subjects exposed to, actively infected with, or recovered from COVID-19 were included in the dataset. A freely available public database, intended as a resource for researchers studying the immune response to SARS-CoV-2, is where the repertoires were released. The samples were drawn from two sources: the first 160 participants of the ongoing ImmuneRACE study, and 1,000 to 1,500 subjects contributed by 6 global collaborators. The sample metadata nearly always contained a de-identified subject ID, COVID-19 status, age in years and sex. Where available, HLA class I and class II types were obtained from metadata supplied by the sample provider rather than from assay-based typing.

The immunoSEQ Assay, a bias-controlled multiplex PCR, was used to amplify TCRbeta CDR3 regions from genomic DNA. On the study's bioinformatics: The number of nucleated cells in each sample was estimated from the amplification of reference gene primers within the assay. Sequence reads were collapsed and filtered to measure the absolute abundance of every unique TCRbeta CDR3 rearrangement. Productive Simpson clonality was computed per sample as the square root of Simpson's diversity index over productive rearrangements. TCRdb carries this immuneACCESS record with in-frame sequences only. Its versions omit some clonotypes, under half of them owing to an unresolved V gene in the studies checked, with the rest unexplained. The V and J calls and clone size were taken over from that table, and D and trimming were inferred from the DNA. Counted in this sample were around 170,000 clones; approximately 88% of them appeared once. The ten largest clonotypes hold less than 3.5% of the sample.

CDR1 and CDR2 (KGHSH, LQKENI) derive from the germline V gene. Its CDR3 holds 14 amino acids, cysteine through phenylalanine. The CDR3 DNA has 42 bases and is translated from base 1. For this chain, trimming is 2 bases at the V end and 7 bases at the J end, and the number of junction bases without a gene match is 4. Note on this clone: It has no known antigen specificity. One base away there is no much larger clone; base qualities are not given.

Each collaborating institution followed its own protocols to collect whole blood in K2EDTA tubes. For TCRbeta analysis, collaborators shipped samples as frozen whole blood, isolated PBMCs, or DNA extracted from either of those sample types. Overall results and qualifications from the work: The amount of clinical and demographic metadata varied by source and participant and was provided uncurated.

Sequenced sample: peripheral blood. The TCR comes from a woman aged 55-75 years with acute or convalescent COVID-19. The rearranged chain carries TRBV18 and TRBJ1-1; the central 10 bases match TRBD1. The nucleotide sequence is given as TGTGCCAGCTCACCAGCCGGGACAGGGGTTGAAGCTTTCTTT. Its amino acids are CASSPAGTGVEAFF.